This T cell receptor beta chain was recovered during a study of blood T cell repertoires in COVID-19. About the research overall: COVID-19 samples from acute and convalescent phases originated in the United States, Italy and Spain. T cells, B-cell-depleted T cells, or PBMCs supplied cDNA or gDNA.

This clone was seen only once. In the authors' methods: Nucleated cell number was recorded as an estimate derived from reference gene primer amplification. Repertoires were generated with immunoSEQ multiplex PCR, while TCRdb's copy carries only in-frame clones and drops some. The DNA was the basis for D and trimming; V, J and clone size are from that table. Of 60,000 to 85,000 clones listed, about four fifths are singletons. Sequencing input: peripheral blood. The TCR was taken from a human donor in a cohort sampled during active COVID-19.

CDR3 coding DNA: TGCAGCGTTGCCACAGGGAGCGGAAACACCATATATTTT. Its translation: CSVATGSGNTIYF. J is TRBJ1-3 and V is TRBV29-1; TRBD1 is a possible D gene (6 bases). The CDR3 has 13 amino acids. Germline-derived CDR1 and CDR2 are SQVTM and ANQGSEA. Trimming stripped 4 bases from V and 4 bases from J, with 11 bases between.